Given below is one T cell receptor beta chain in context. No antigen is known for it. The sample comes from a study of T cell responses to AZD1222 COVID-19 vaccine. Study-level findings and limits: With two AZD1222 doses given, Spike-specific TCR breadth and depth both rose. Donors in the cohort were predominantly white British and more often female, and clonal diversity was possibly underestimated.

Per germline, CDR1 LNHDA and CDR2 SQIVND (reference sequence). V dropped 7 bases and J dropped 2 bases, with 6 bases sitting between them. CDR3 length: 13 amino acids. Method: immunoSEQ multiplex PCR; TCRdb's copy keeps in-frame clones and lacks some. The sample yields fewer than 150,000 clones, over 85% seen once. This chain links TRBV19 with TRBJ1-6, with no clear D. This specimen was peripheral blood, taken on day 0 of AZD1222 vaccination. The origin of this receptor is an adult in good health. CDR3 sequence (DNA): TGTGCCAGTACCCAGACCTATAATTCACCCCTCCACTTT. It specifies CASTQTYNSPLHF.